This record concerns one T cell receptor beta chain sequence. Its antigen is not yet known. No much larger clone exists at a distance of one base, and base qualities are not known. The data belong to a study of T cell responses to AZD1222 COVID-19 vaccine listed by TCRdb under 2021. Background for the entire study: TCR sequencing covered 233 trial participants: about 210 given two doses of AZD1222 and some 25 given two doses of MenACWY control vaccine. Trial participants were enrolled into age subgroups of 18-55, 56-69 and 70-plus years, which contained approximately 150, 30 and 60 TCR-sequenced participants, respectively.

Points the paper makes about the study in general: Because no day 14 peak-response samples were available, the repertoires could be characterized only after the peak T cell response. Epitopes outside the regions mutated in the B.1.351 and B.1.1.7 variants were reportedly recognized by nearly half of the unique spike-specific TCRs. Conclusions about previously exposed vaccinees are limited because only 6 or 7 AZD1222 recipients were SARS-CoV-2 seropositive at baseline. After two AZD1222 doses, both the breadth and the depth of spike-specific TCRs were significantly higher than at day 0 and than in MenACWY recipients. In the small 56-69-year group, the increase in depth fell short of significance, most likely because of low power. The whole spike protein was spanned by vaccine-associated CD4 TCRs, and dominant responses were seen in regions 160-218 and 743-854. Participants were mostly white British and included more females than males, and it was suggested by the authors that clonal diversity may have been underestimated.

From the cysteine up to the phenylalanine, the CDR3 has a length of 12 residues. CDR3 DNA is the only sequence kept; it has 36 bases, read in frame from the first base. Trimming at the junction amounts to 4 bases on V and 10 bases on J, and the germline ends lie 14 bases apart. CDR1 and CDR2 are drawn from the germline V gene: SGHRS, YFSETQ. The CDR3 regions of human TCRbeta chains were analyzed by immunosequencing. The published analysis was carried out like this. TCRs in the repertoires were compared against a reference library of SARS-CoV-2-specific TCRs that had been generated with the MIRA antigen-specificity platform. Breadth meant the fraction of unique TCRs that were SARS-CoV-2-associated, whereas depth meant the fraction of total T cells that were SARS-CoV-2-associated. Each spike-specific TCR was assigned to its reactive spike region and to a CD4 or CD8 class using the MIRA data. Log10-transformed breadth and depth values were compared by one-way ANOVA with Sidak's multiple comparisons tests. Sourced from immuneACCESS, this table was stored by TCRdb with only in-frame sequences that have V and J called. A share of the clones is absent; for the studies checked, an unresolved V gene accounts for under half, and the remainder has no known explanation. That table is the source of V, J and clone size, and D and trimming were worked out from the DNA. The sample data list 150,000 to 200,000 clones, and around 87% of these were observed just once. The ten most abundant clones make up approximately 4.3% of the sample.

The sample's time point label, decoded: about 28 days (+/-7) after the second vaccine dose. AZD1222 recipients with second doses at about 4 weeks or about 12 weeks were pooled, because spike-specific TCR depth and breadth did not differ between schedules. Vaccinee samples were obtained from the UK trials COV001 and COV002, which included a single-blind randomized controlled phase 2/3 trial of AZD1222 (ChAdOx1 nCoV-19) in healthy adults. For TCRbeta chain sequencing, PBMC samples were collected from trial participants at day 0 and at day 28 after the second dose. Specimen: peripheral blood, collected 28 days after the second AZD1222 dose. The receptor chain draws on TRBV5-1 and TRBJ1-2; the D region possibly corresponds to TRBD1 (6 bases align). This receptor was identified in an adult who received the AZD1222 COVID-19 vaccine. Read as DNA, the sequence is TGCGCCAGCAGCCCCTTAACAGGGAACTACACCTTC. It encodes CASSPLTGNYTF. When the CDR3 is completed using the reference TRBV5-1 and TRBJ1-2 genes on either side, the full variable domain is KAGVTQTPRYLIKTRGQQVTLSCSPISGHRSVSWYQQTPGQGLQFLFEYFSETQRNKGNFPGRFSGRQFSNSRSEMNVSTLELGDSALYLCASSPLTGNYTFGSGTRLTVV.